Below, 2 T cell receptor beta chains from the same sample are listed, as sequenced in a study of T cells in Graves' hyperthyroidism and ophthalmopathy. RNA transcripts yielded amplified TCR beta CDR3 regions. HTBI primers were the set used in a first-round RT-PCR of the TCR CDR3. From the multiplex PCR reads, TCRdb called clonotypes with MiXCR, one entry per CDR3 protein. The table lists 620,000 or so distinct CDR3 sequences, roughly 15% of them singletons. Material: blood. The receptors stem from a woman aged 45-60 years with Graves' ophthalmopathy.

This clonotype was found a few times. The chain links TRBV19 to TRBJ2-1; 11 nucleotides align to TRBD2. The germline gives CDR1 LNHDA, CDR2 SQIVND (reference sequence). Trimming cost V 1 base and J 4 bases; bases outside gene matches: 9. The CDR3 is made up of 18 amino acids. In DNA form, the CDR3 reads TGTGCCAGTAGTATAGCGTCTACTAGCGGGAGAATATACAATGAGCAGTTCTTC. The encoded protein is CASSIASTSGRIYNEQFF. Supplemented by reference TRBV19 and TRBJ2-1, the full variable domain reads DGGITQSPKYLFRKEGQNVTLSCEQNLNHDAMYWYRQDPGQGLRLIYYSQIVNDFQKGDIAEGYSVSREKKESFPLTVTSAQKNPTAFYLCASSIASTSGRIYNEQFFGPGTRLTVL.

This clonotype was seen a few times. V is TRBV28 and J is TRBJ2-7; D might be TRBD2 (6 bases). The V gene's germline CDR1 is MDHEN and CDR2 SYDVKM. CDR3 length: 15 amino acids. V dropped 6 bases and J dropped 4 bases, with 19 bases sitting between them. The CDR3 nucleotides are TGTGCCAGCAGCTCGCTAACGGGAGATTTGTACGAGCAGTACTTC. This translates into CASSSLTGDLYEQYF.